The clone carrying this TCR beta chain has ten or more counts. Antigen unknown. Breast cancer patients provided tissue from their axillary draining lymph nodes. The data were taken from a study of breast tumors, draining lymph nodes, adjacent tissues. Broader study findings: Data fit most tumor T cells coming from lymph node, expanding in tumor. Tumor repertoires ranked between lymph nodes and nontumor tissue in diversity, with V and J gene preferences.

TCRdb independently ran MiXCR on the multiplex PCR reads; one entry per CDR3 protein. The table lists about 230,000 distinct CDR3 sequences, roughly 32% of them singletons, with over 1.1% in the top ten. Trimming cost V 7 bases and J 0 bases; bases outside gene matches: 9. The CDR3 has 16 amino acids. The V gene's germline CDR1 is SQVTM and CDR2 ANQGSEA. The V and J genes are TRBV29-1 and TRBJ2-6, with TRBD1 matching over 7 bases. This clonotype was sampled from a female donor with breast cancer. Some clones in this sample may be carry-over from other donors' samples. The sample was axillary lymph node tissue. CDR3 coding DNA: TGCAGCGCTATGGGACAGTCATACTCTGGGGCCAACGTCCTGACTTTC. Protein product: CSAMGQSYSGANVLTF.